The rows below give T cell receptor beta chains drawn from one sample of a study of T cell responses to AZD1222 COVID-19 vaccine. Measured with immunoSEQ multiplex PCR; TCRdb has only the in-frame clones, and not every one. The sample includes 130,000 or so clones, around 84% seen only once; the top ten take about a fifth. The sample consisted of peripheral blood, taken on day 0 of AZD1222 vaccination. The receptors stem from an adult in good health. Both conserved end residues are part of each CDR3. The order of the fields is D gene, CDR3 length, V gene, J gene, clone size, CDR3 DNA, CDR3 protein. A D gene is named only where the DNA matches it firmly. Size is stated for part of the rows, as once, few or many counts, or as a class when the clone is expanded.

>-|13|TRBV4-1|TRBJ2-7|-
TGCGCCAGCAGCCGCGGGACTTTCTACGAGCAGTACTTC
CASSRGTFYEQYF
>-|12|TRBV6-5|TRBJ1-6|-
TGTGCCAGCAGTTACGTGGGATCACCCCTCCACTTT
CASSYVGSPLHF
>-|15|TRBV27|TRBJ1-1|few
TGTGCCAGCAGTTTATCAGGGACGGAGAACACTGAAGCTTTCTTT
CASSLSGTENTEAFF
>-|13|TRBV6-5|TRBJ1-1|-
TGTGCCAGCAACCCGACAGGTGGTTTAGGAGCTTTCTTT
CASNPTGGLGAFF
>-|14|TRBV7-2|TRBJ1-1|-
TGTGCCAGCCTTCATACGGGAGTGAACACTGAAGCTTTCTTT
CASLHTGVNTEAFF
>-|11|TRBV7-9|TRBJ1-6|-
TGTGCCAGCAGCTCCAATTCACCCCTCCACTTT
CASSSNSPLHF
>-|11|TRBV2|TRBJ2-2|-
TGTGCCAGCAGTTACACCGGGGAGCTGTTTTTT
CASSYTGELFF
>-|16|TRBV10-1|TRBJ2-7|-
TGCGCCAGCAGTGCCCGGGCTAAGGTTGGGTTGGGCGAGCAGTACTTC
CASSARAKVGLGEQYF
>TRBD1|17|TRBV4-2|TRBJ2-7|-
TGTGCCAGCAGCCAAACCCTGGGACAGGGTGGGCTCTACGAGCAGTACTTC
CASSQTLGQGGLYEQYF
>TRBD1|15|TRBV9|TRBJ1-5|-
TGTGCCAGCAGCGTGGGGACAGGACAAAATCAGCCCCAGCATTTT
CASSVGTGQNQPQHF
>TRBD1|13|TRBV5-1|TRBJ1-1|-
TGCGCCAGCAGCTTTCAGGGGGGTACTGAAGCTTTCTTT
CASSFQGGTEAFF
>-|14|TRBV2|TRBJ1-2|-
TGTGCCAGCAGTTCTCGGACAGAAAACTATGGCTACACCTTC
CASSSRTENYGYTF
>TRBD1|15|TRBV5-8|TRBJ1-5|-
TGTGCCAGCAGCTTGAGTCGGACAGGGTATCAGCCCCAGCATTTT
CASSLSRTGYQPQHF
>-|12|TRBV6-1|TRBJ1-1|-
TGTGCCAGCGGGCCGCCGAACACTGAAGCTTTCTTT
CASGPPNTEAFF
>-|12|TRBV9|TRBJ2-3|-
TGTGCCAGCAGCGTAGATACAGATACGCAGTATTTT
CASSVDTDTQYF
>-|16|TRBV5-1|TRBJ1-1|-
TGCGCCAGCAGCGAGTCAAACCTCCAGGGTTTTCATGAAGCTTTCTTT
CASSESNLQGFHEAFF
>TRBD1|14|TRBV6-2/TRBV6-3|TRBJ1-2|-
TGTGCCAGCAGCCGAACAGGGGCCTCCTATGGCTACACCTTC
CASSRTGASYGYTF
>-|15|TRBV27|TRBJ1-4|few
TGTGCCAGCGGGAGGGGGGCGCTAACTAATGAAAAACTGTTTTTT
CASGRGALTNEKLFF
>-|14|TRBV11-2|TRBJ2-3|-
TGTGCCAGCAGCCTCCCCCGGGTTCTGGATACGCAGTATTTT
CASSLPRVLDTQYF
>TRBD1|13|TRBV5-1|TRBJ2-1|-
TGCGCCAGCAGCTTACAGGGGGCCGGTGAGCAGTTCTTC
CASSLQGAGEQFF
>TRBD2|14|TRBV4-3|TRBJ2-7|-
TGCGCCAGCAGCCTGGGGAGGGGCGCCTACGAGCAGTACTTC
CASSLGRGAYEQYF
>TRBD1|14|TRBV27|TRBJ1-6|-
TGTGCCAGCAACCCCGGGACAGCGAATTCACCCCTCCACTTT
CASNPGTANSPLHF
>-|15|TRBV19|TRBJ2-4|-
TGTGCCAGTAGTCAGGGAAGTTTGGCCAAAAACATTCAGTACTTC
CASSQGSLAKNIQYF
>-|14|TRBV7-9|TRBJ1-1|-
TGTGCCGGCATCAAGACTTCTTGGGACGCTGAAGCTTTCTTT
CAGIKTSWDAEAFF
>-|14|TRBV15|TRBJ1-2|-
TGTGCCACCAGCAGAGACCAGGTTAACTATGGCTACACCTTC
CATSRDQVNYGYTF
>-|16|TRBV7-6|TRBJ2-6|-
TGTGCCAGCAGCGAGATGTCAGGAACTGGGGCCAACGTCCTGACTTTC
CASSEMSGTGANVLTF
>-|17|TRBV3-1/TRBV3-2|TRBJ1-4|-
TGTGCCAGCAGCCAAGGGGACACAAAACCAACTAATGAAAAACTGTTTTTT
CASSQGDTKPTNEKLFF
>-|15|TRBV28|TRBJ1-5|once
TGTGCCAGCAGTGCTATCAGGACCGGGGAAAAGCCCCAGCATTTT
CASSAIRTGEKPQHF
>-|12|TRBV28|TRBJ1-1|-
TGTGCCAGCAGCGAGGTGGTCACTGAAGCTTTCTTT
CASSEVVTEAFF
>-|14|TRBV13|TRBJ2-3|-
TGTGCCAGCAGCTTTAGCATTTCCACAGATACGCAGTATTTT
CASSFSISTDTQYF
>-|13|TRBV7-2|TRBJ1-1|-
TGTGCCAGCAGCTTAGATGAGGGGATGGGAGCTTTCTTT
CASSLDEGMGAFF
>-|12|TRBV20-1|TRBJ1-2|-
TGCAGTGCTAGTCCGACCAACTATGGCTACACCTTC
CSASPTNYGYTF
>-|14|TRBV2|TRBJ1-2|-
TGTGCCAGCAGTCCTGGACCGTTACTGGGTGGCTACACCTTC
CASSPGPLLGGYTF
>TRBD1|14|TRBV10-1|TRBJ2-7|-
TGCGCCAGCAGCCCTAGACAGGGGAGGTACGAGCAGTACTTC
CASSPRQGRYEQYF
>-|15|TRBV27|TRBJ1-2|-
TGTGCCAGCAGTTTAAGGGGCCAGGGTAGCTATGGCTACACCTTC
CASSLRGQGSYGYTF
>TRBD1|15|TRBV4-3|TRBJ1-1|-
TGCGCCAGCAGCCAAGGACAGGGGTCTATAGCTGAAGCTTTCTTT
CASSQGQGSIAEAFF
>-|13|TRBV5-1|TRBJ1-6|-
TGCGCCAGCAGCCTAGAAGGGGGTTCACCCCTCCACTTT
CASSLEGGSPLHF
>TRBD2|13|TRBV7-2|TRBJ2-1|-
TGTGCCAGCAGGGGGAGCGGGGGAGGTGAGCAGTTCTTC
CASRGSGGGEQFF
>-|16|TRBV15|TRBJ1-2|-
TGTGCCACCAGCGGGATCTCAGGGGAACTGCGCTATGGCTACACCTTC
CATSGISGELRYGYTF
>-|13|TRBV7-9|TRBJ2-1|-
TGTGCCAGCAACCCGGGTTCTTACAATGAGCAGTTCTTC
CASNPGSYNEQFF
>-|19|TRBV15|TRBJ1-4|-
TGTGCCACCAGCAGGACCCTCTTAGGGCCGAGTGCAACTAATGAAAAACTGTTTTTT
CATSRTLLGPSATNEKLFF
>TRBD1|14|TRBV28|TRBJ1-1|-
TGTGCCAGCAGAGGACAGGCCATGAACACTGAAGCTTTCTTT
CASRGQAMNTEAFF
>-|15|TRBV3-1/TRBV3-2|TRBJ1-2|once
TGTGCCAGCAGCCAGGGCGAGAGATTGGACTATGGCTACACCTTC
CASSQGERLDYGYTF
>-|14|TRBV6-5|TRBJ1-1|-
TGTGCCAGCAGGCGACAGAGACTGAACACTGAAGCTTTCTTT
CASRRQRLNTEAFF
>TRBD1|14|TRBV7-9|TRBJ1-1|-
TGTGCCAGCAGCTCTCAGGGGGCAGACACTGAAGCTTTCTTT
CASSSQGADTEAFF
>-|12|TRBV24-1|TRBJ1-2|few
TGTGCCACCAGTGAGAGGGGCTATGGCTACACCTTC
CATSERGYGYTF
>-|16|TRBV3-1/TRBV3-2|TRBJ2-5|-
TGTGCCAGCAGCCAAGCTCCCCACAGGCGACAAGGGACCCAGTACTTC
CASSQAPHRRQGTQYF
>TRBD2|19|TRBV6-2/TRBV6-3|TRBJ2-7|-
TGTGCCAGCAGTTTCCCCGGGACTAGCGGGGGGCGTTTTTCCTACGAGCAGTACTTC
CASSFPGTSGGRFSYEQYF
>-|13|TRBV24-1|TRBJ2-3|-
TGTGCCACCAGTGAGGGTAGCACAGATACGCAGTATTTT
CATSEGSTDTQYF
>-|15|TRBV5-1|TRBJ2-7|-
TGCGCCAGCAGCCCGCGGACAGGAGGGGGTTCGGTGCAGTACTTC
CASSPRTGGGSVQYF
>-|15|TRBV5-1|TRBJ1-2|-
TGCGCCAGCAGCCTATCATCTCAGGGGAACTATGGCTACACCTTC
CASSLSSQGNYGYTF
>-|15|TRBV18|TRBJ1-1|-
TGTGCCAGCTCACAGACCGACAGTATGAACACTGAAGCTTTCTTT
CASSQTDSMNTEAFF
>TRBD2|14|TRBV19|TRBJ2-1|-
TGTGCCAGTAAAGCGGGGAGCTCCTACAATGAGCAGTTCTTC
CASKAGSSYNEQFF
>-|13|TRBV30|TRBJ1-6|few
TGTGCCTGGAGAGGCTTTGGGAATTCACCCCTCCACTTT
CAWRGFGNSPLHF
>-|10|TRBV6-6|TRBJ2-7|-
TGTGCCAGCGGGTTCTACGAGCAGTACTTC
CASGFYEQYF